Each of the 12 T cell receptor beta chains below was sequenced from the same sample in a study of T cell clonotyping in hematopoietic cell transplantation. Only in-frame clones appear in the TCRdb table, and some are missing; sequencing was by immunoSEQ multiplex PCR. Of some 5,000 clones listed, under 35% were seen once; the top ten hold approximately 16%. The time point: recipient sample about 28 days before transplant, after cytoreduction. Sequencing used peripheral blood mononuclear cells, obtained before stem cell transplant. The origin of the receptors is a man aged 50 or older with myelofibrosis. Some clones in this sample may be carry-over from other donors' samples.

The V call is TRBV6-1, the J call TRBJ1-2; 8 bases are a match to TRBD1. Germline CDR1 MNHNS, CDR2 SASEGT. CDR3 length: 14 residues. Trimming took 4 bases from V and 4 from J; bases not matched to a gene: 5. The CDR3 protein is CASSGTGRIYGYTF. The CDR3 DNA sequence: TGTGCCAGCAGTGGGACAGGGAGGATCTATGGCTACACCTTC.

This clone was picked up a small number of times. CDR3: CAWRPDGIQETQYF. DNA for the CDR3: TGTGCCTGGAGACCGGACGGAATCCAAGAGACCCAGTACTTC. The chain combines TRBV30 with TRBJ2-5; D is unresolved. Germline V gene lookup returns CDR1 GTSNPN and CDR2 SVGIG (reference sequence). The CDR3 is made up of 14 amino acids. V was shortened by 3 bases and J by 1 base, with 12 bases between the two germline ends.

The table lists this clone with a few counts. V and J are TRBV28 and TRBJ1-2, with D possibly being TRBD1 (6 bases). There are 15 residues in the CDR3. The germline V gene has CDR1 MDHEN and CDR2 SYDVKM. V was trimmed by 5 bases and J by 4 bases, leaving 17 bases between them. The DNA for the CDR3 is TGTGCCAGCAGTGCCCAGGGGATCGGTACCTATGGCTACACCTTC. It codes for CASSAQGIGTYGYTF.

The chain carries TRBV30 and TRBJ2-1; 10 nucleotides align to TRBD2. The CDR3 covers 16 residues. The V gene end was trimmed by 1 base and the J gene end by 0 bases; junction bases not matched to a gene: 3. Germline V lookup: CDR1 GTSNPN, CDR2 SVGIG (reference sequence). CDR3 protein: CAWSASSGSSYNEQFF. The CDR3 DNA reads as TGTGCCTGGAGTGCCTCTAGCGGGAGCTCCTACAATGAGCAGTTCTTC.

In its sample, this clone was seen a few times. This chain connects TRBV5-6 to TRBJ1-5, with 7 bases matching TRBD1. The CDR3 spans 15 residues. Losses at the gene ends were 5 bases for V and 6 bases for J; bases not matched to a gene: 11. Per the germline V gene, CDR1 is SGHDT and CDR2 is YYEEEE. For the CDR3, the DNA is TGTGCCAGCAGTATATGGGGGCAGGGGGTTCAGCCCCAGCATTTT. This codes for CASSIWGQGVQPQHF.

The sample holds one count of this clone. At one end the junction does not follow the germline gene, possibly because of a read error. Here the CDR3 DNA reads TGTGCCTGGTTCGGGTCGATGTTGAACGCTGAAGCTTTCTTT. It is translated as CAWFGSMLNAEAFF. This rearrangement joins TRBV30 to TRBJ1-1; D is undetermined. Per germline, CDR1 GTSNPN and CDR2 SVGIG (reference sequence). The length of the CDR3 is 14 residues.

Judged by abundance, this clone is medium-sized. In nucleotides, the CDR3 is TGTGCCAGTAGTATTGGATTAAACTCCTACGAGCAGTACTTC. This sequence encodes CASSIGLNSYEQYF. The V gene is TRBV19, the J gene TRBJ2-7; D uncertain. This CDR3 has 14 residues. Trimming removed 3 bases from V and 0 bases from J, with 9 bases in between. Germline assignment: CDR1 LNHDA and CDR2 SQIVND (reference sequence).

The V gene is TRBV5-6, the J gene TRBJ2-6; the D call may be TRBD1 or TRBD2 (5 bases each). From germline, CDR1 is SGHDT and CDR2 YYEEEE. The ends were cut back, 1 base at V and 1 base at J, with 9 bases in the middle. The CDR3 is 16 residues long. CDR3 sequence: CASSLFGGSGANVLTF. In DNA, the CDR3 is TGTGCCAGCAGCTTGTTTGGGGGATCTGGGGCCAACGTCCTGACTTTC.

The V call is TRBV6-6, the J call TRBJ2-7; the D is unclear. V lost 5 bases, J lost 4 bases, and 9 bases lay in between. Germline CDR1 is MNHNY and CDR2 is SVGAGI (reference sequence). The CDR3 loop spans 12 amino acids. The CDR3 here is CASSNAIYEQYF. In DNA form, the CDR3 reads TGTGCCAGCAGTAACGCGATATACGAGCAGTACTTC.

This chain connects TRBV30 to TRBJ2-7; 7 nucleotides align to TRBD1. From germline, CDR1 is GTSNPN and CDR2 SVGIG (reference sequence). The CDR3 is made up of 15 amino acids. Losses at the gene ends were 0 bases for V and 7 bases for J; bases not matched to a gene: 12. CDR3 amino acids: CAWSVLPQGVGEQYF. The CDR3 DNA reads as TGTGCCTGGAGTGTACTCCCGCAGGGGGTTGGAGAGCAGTACTTC.

By frequency in the sample, this clone is large. One junction end disagrees with the germline gene, perhaps due to a read error. The chain couples TRBV13 to TRBJ1-2, with a tentative D call TRBD1 (5 bases). Looked up from germline, CDR1 is PRHDT and CDR2 is FYEKMQ (reference sequence). The length of the CDR3 is 12 residues. CDR3 region: CASSLRQRYPYF. CDR3 DNA sequence: TGTGCCAGCAGCCTCCGACAGCGGTACCCCTACTTC.

This clone qualifies as medium-sized. The V gene is TRBV10-3, the J gene TRBJ1-2; no clear D. CDR1 and CDR2 from the germline V gene are ENHRY and SYGVKD. Trimming stripped 11 bases from V and 6 bases from J, with 13 bases between. CDR3 size: 11 residues. The CDR3 loop is CAGLPFDGYTF. DNA of the CDR3: TGTGCCGGCCTTCCCTTCGATGGCTACACCTTC.